These 10 T cell receptor beta chains were sequenced from one sample in a study of CD8+ T cells in alopecia areata. The sequencing template was cDNA reverse transcribed from extracted RNA. Profiling relied on immunoSEQ multiplex PCR, and the TCRdb table lists in-frame clones only, not all of them. Of more than 75,000 clones listed, more than 35% are singletons. The sample taken for sequencing was CD4+ T cells sorted from blood. These TCRs come from a human donor with alopecia areata.

This clone was detected a few times. The rearrangement uses TRBV29-1 and TRBJ1-5; D is undetermined. The germline V gene has CDR1 SQVTM and CDR2 ANQGSEA. V dropped 4 bases and J dropped 2 bases, with 9 bases sitting between them. CDR3 size: 13 residues. The CDR3 nucleotides read TGCAGCGTTGCGTACGGGGGCAATCAGCCCCAGCATTTT. This codes for CSVAYGGNQPQHF.

Only a few counts were recorded for this clone. This chain joins TRBV10-3 and TRBJ2-3, with D perhaps assigned TRBD1 or TRBD2 (6 bases each). Germline CDR1 and CDR2: ENHRY and SYGVKD. The V gene lost 2 bases and the J gene lost 2 bases, with 14 bases spanning the gap. The CDR3 contains 16 residues. CDR3 sequence reads: CAISERAGGVTDTQYF. CDR3 sequence (DNA): TGTGCCATCAGTGAGAGGGCCGGGGGCGTCACAGATACGCAGTATTTT.

This clone was observed a handful of times. The rearrangement uses TRBV7-9 and TRBJ2-5; 9 bases map to TRBD1. V shed 6 bases and J 4 bases; nucleotides not matched to a gene: 6. This CDR3 region has 14 residues. CDR1 SEHNR and CDR2 FQNEAQ come from the germline V gene (reference sequence). As DNA, the CDR3 is TGTGCCAGCAGGAGGGGGACAGGGCGAGAGACCCAGTACTTC. It codes for CASRRGTGRETQYF. Looking up the rest from reference TRBV7-9 and TRBJ2-5 gives the full variable domain: DTGVSQNPRHKITKRGQNVTFRCDPISEHNRLYWYRQTLGQGPEFLTYFQNEAQLEKSRLLSDRFSAERPKGSFSTLEIQRTEQGDSAMYLCASRRGTGRETQYFGPGTRLLVL.

The gene calls are TRBV4-3 and TRBJ2-3; TRBD2 aligns across 12 bases. Germline V gene sequence: CDR1 LGHNA, CDR2 YSLEER. The V gene end was trimmed by 1 base and the J gene end by 1 base; junction bases not matched to a gene: 0. The CDR3 covers 16 residues. CDR3 bases: TGCGCCAGCAGCCAAGGGACTAGCGGGGGCACAGATACGCAGTATTTT. It encodes CASSQGTSGGTDTQYF.

V is TRBV6-5 and J is TRBJ2-7; weak D call: TRBD2 (7 bases). CDR3 length: 12 amino acids. The V and J ends lost 8 bases and 7 bases respectively, with 15 bases between them. CDR1 and CDR2 (germline): MNHEY, SVGAGI. The DNA for the CDR3 is TGTGCCAGCTGGCAGGGAGGGGGGGAGCAGTACTTC. Its translation: CASWQGGGEQYF.

The chain combines TRBV11-2 with TRBJ2-1; D unclear. Trimming shortened V by 1 base and J by 3 bases, and 13 bases separated the two germline ends. This CDR3 comprises 16 residues. The germline CDR1 and CDR2 sequences are SGHAT and FQNNGV. The CDR3 DNA follows: TGTGCCAGCAGCTTAGGCTCTCTAGTTTACTACAATGAGCAGTTCTTC. Translated: CASSLGSLVYYNEQFF.

This clone was counted a few times. The chain combines TRBV28 with TRBJ2-7; 9 bases match TRBD2. J was trimmed by 5 bases and V by 6 bases; bases with no gene match: 5. Per the germline V gene, CDR1 is MDHEN and CDR2 is SYDVKM. The CDR3 length is 13 residues. Written as DNA, the CDR3 is TGTGCCAGCAGACCTAGCGGGACTGACGAGCAGTACTTC. The encoded protein is CASRPSGTDEQYF.

This clone has a handful of counts. The V and J genes are TRBV2 and TRBJ2-1, with 11 bases that match TRBD2. This CDR3 has 13 residues. With V trimmed by 6 bases and J by 5 bases, 0 bases remained unmatched. The germline V gene encodes CDR1 SNHLY and CDR2 FYNNEI. The CDR3 spells CASRGLADNEQFF. CDR3 in DNA: TGTGCCAGCAGGGGACTAGCGGACAATGAGCAGTTCTTC.

This clone appeared a single time. The chain is built from TRBV30 and TRBJ1-6; D not resolved. Trimming took off 3 bases at V and 8 bases at J, with 11 bases between the two ends. The CDR3 length is 13 residues. Per the germline V gene, CDR1 is GTSNPN and CDR2 is SVGIG (reference sequence). CDR3 sequence reads: CAWSISPYSPLHF. The CDR3 DNA reads TGTGCCTGGAGCATCAGCCCCTATTCACCCCTCCACTTT.

This chain connects TRBV4-2 to TRBJ2-1; possibly TRBD1 or TRBD2 for D (5 bases each). From germline, CDR1 is LGHNA and CDR2 YNFKEQ. Trimming removed 0 bases from V and 12 bases from J, with 15 bases in between. The CDR3 consists of 14 residues. The CDR3 reads CASSQDHGTPGQFF. The DNA for the CDR3 is TGTGCCAGCAGCCAAGATCACGGGACCCCAGGGCAGTTCTTC.